Each of the 27 T cell receptor beta chains below was sequenced from the same sample in a study of T cells expressing NK-cell markers. TCRdb reprocessed the 5' RACE reads and stores each CDR3 protein as one record, lacking DNA. Seen in this sample are some 410,000 distinct CDR3 sequences; the ten most common clones hold 7.3%. The specimen was blood T cells: a sorted CD56 or NKG2C T cell subset, CD4+ or CD8+ T cells, or bulk PBMC T cells (not recorded which). The source of these receptors is a woman between 18 and 70 years old in good health.

The CDR3 sequence: CASSPGGLAGAGDTQYF. The chain uses TRBV5-1 and TRBJ2-3; TCRdb's assignment of TRBD2 cannot be checked, as there is no DNA. This CDR3 has 17 residues. In germline, CDR1 is SGHRS, CDR2 YFSETQ.

The V call is TRBV15, the J call TRBJ1-1; TCRdb designates TRBD1, a call that cannot be tested without DNA. Germline CDR1 LNHNV, CDR2 YYDKDF (reference sequence). The CDR3 runs 14 residues. CDR3 sequence reads: CATSTATGNTEAFF.

CDR3 region: CASSDSGGSGANVLTF. This chain links TRBV6-4 with TRBJ2-6. This CDR3 has 16 residues. The germline V gene has CDR1 MRHNA and CDR2 SNTAGT.

The chain couples TRBV4-1 to TRBJ1-5. The length of the CDR3 is 15 residues. Germline V gives CDR1 MGHRA, CDR2 YSYEKL. This CDR3 is CASSQSRDGYQPQHF.

J is TRBJ2-1 and V is TRBV5-1; TCRdb picks TRBD1, but there is no DNA to check that call. The germline gives CDR1 SGHRS, CDR2 YFSETQ. CDR3 size: 15 residues. Here the CDR3 reads CASSTGGSPVNEQFF. Full variable domain (outside the CDR3, taken from reference TRBV5-1 and TRBJ2-1): KAGVTQTPRYLIKTRGQQVTLSCSPISGHRSVSWYQQTPGQGLQFLFEYFSETQRNKGNFPGRFSGRQFSNSRSEMNVSTLELGDSALYLCASSTGGSPVNEQFFGPGTRLTVL.

J is TRBJ2-1 and V is TRBV7-8; without DNA, the TCRdb call of TRBD2 cannot be checked. The CDR3 runs 17 residues. Germline V gene sequence: CDR1 SGHVS, CDR2 FQNEAQ. CDR3 amino acids: CASSSPKGSGSWNEQFF. The full variable domain, rest sourced from reference TRBV7-8 and TRBJ2-1, is GAGVSQSPRYKVAKRGQDVALRCDPISGHVSLFWYQQALGQGPEFLTYFQNEAQLDKSGLPSDRFFAERPEGSVSTLKIQRTQQEDSAVYLCASSSPKGSGSWNEQFFGPGTRLTVL.

V gene TRBV18 combines with J gene TRBJ2-1; TCRdb gives TRBD1 as the D gene, but with no DNA this cannot be confirmed. This CDR3 region has 14 residues. Per the germline V gene, CDR1 is KGHSH and CDR2 is LQKENI. The CDR3 is CASSPTSGYNEQFF.

The chain uses TRBV30 and TRBJ1-2. CDR3 length: 17 amino acids. Germline V gene data show CDR1 as GTSNPN and CDR2 as SVGIG (reference sequence). This CDR3 is CAWSVSTGFGTKSWYTF.

The chain uses TRBV4-3 and TRBJ1-5; no DNA is available, so the TRBD1 call from TCRdb remains unchecked. Germline V gene data show CDR1 as LGHNA and CDR2 as YSLEER. This CDR3 is built from 17 residues. The CDR3 reads CASSQEYGGIGNQPQHF.

The rearrangement joins TRBV10-1 to TRBJ2-1; without DNA, the TCRdb call of TRBD1 cannot be checked. CDR3 length equals 11 residues. Germline assignment: CDR1 WNHNN and CDR2 SYGVQD (reference sequence). The CDR3 loop reads CASCSGTGPFF.

The chain employs TRBV29-1 and TRBJ2-1; as DNA is missing, the TRBD1 call by TCRdb cannot be tested. The CDR3 loop spans 15 amino acids. CDR1 is SQVTM, CDR2 ANQGSEA, per germline. The CDR3: CSVVSPGESYNEQFF.

The gene calls are TRBV27 and TRBJ1-1; TCRdb's D call of TRBD1 is untestable without DNA. CDR1 and CDR2 from the germline V gene are MNHEY and SMNVEV (reference sequence). The CDR3 extends over 14 amino acids. The CDR3 protein is CASSLTIVPGGAFF.

This CDR3 reads CSVEHRDEQYF. The V call is TRBV29-1, the J call TRBJ2-7; absent DNA, TCRdb's TRBD1 call cannot be checked. CDR1 and CDR2 (germline): SQVTM, ANQGSEA. The CDR3 contains 11 residues.

This chain joins TRBV5-1 and TRBJ2-1; checking the TCRdb D call of TRBD2 is not possible without DNA. Per the germline V gene, CDR1 is SGHRS and CDR2 is YFSETQ. The CDR3 spans 16 residues. The CDR3 here is CASSPLGRGGYNEQFF. The entire variable domain, with the rest obtained from reference TRBV5-1 and TRBJ2-1, is as follows: KAGVTQTPRYLIKTRGQQVTLSCSPISGHRSVSWYQQTPGQGLQFLFEYFSETQRNKGNFPGRFSGRQFSNSRSEMNVSTLELGDSALYLCASSPLGRGGYNEQFFGPGTRLTVL.

The chain employs TRBV20-1 and TRBJ2-5; the D call of TRBD1 rests on TCRdb alone, since no DNA is present to check it. This CDR3 is 12 amino acids long. The germline V gene encodes CDR1 DFQATT and CDR2 SNEGSKA (reference sequence). CDR3 loop: CLPSRAQETQYF.

The genes are TRBV6-1 and TRBJ2-2; TCRdb designates TRBD2, a call that cannot be tested without DNA. Germline V gives CDR1 MNHNS, CDR2 SASEGT. There are 14 residues in the CDR3. The CDR3 region is CATPSGPPDGELFF.

The V gene is TRBV6-1, the J gene TRBJ1-1. CDR3 length: 15 residues. The V gene's germline CDR1 is MNHNS and CDR2 SASEGT. CDR3 in amino acids: CASSASLGGDTEAFF.

This chain connects TRBV7-2 to TRBJ2-1; TCRdb's D gene call, TRBD2, goes unchecked for lack of DNA. Germline V gene data show CDR1 as SGHTA and CDR2 as FQGNSA. The CDR3 extends over 14 amino acids. CDR3 sequence: CASSERGVKVGQFF.

The gene calls are TRBV4-3 and TRBJ2-5; TCRdb gives TRBD2 as the D gene, but with no DNA this cannot be confirmed. The germline V gene encodes CDR1 LGHNA and CDR2 YSLEER. CDR3 length: 16 amino acids. Here the CDR3 reads CASSQGLARFQETQYF.

The V call is TRBV20-1, the J call TRBJ2-5; the D call of TRBD2 rests on TCRdb alone, since no DNA is present to check it. The CDR3 covers 14 residues. CDR1 is DFQATT and CDR2 is SNEGSKA in the germline V gene (reference sequence). CDR3 region: CSARLSGRLETQYF.

V is TRBV12-3 or TRBV12-4 and J is TRBJ2-7. CDR3 size: 15 residues. The CDR3: CASSLGSSASYEQYF.

The J gene is TRBJ2-1, the V gene TRBV5-6; the TRBD2 assignment by TCRdb is unverifiable without DNA. Germline V lookup: CDR1 SGHDT, CDR2 YYEEEE. The CDR3 contains 15 residues. CDR3: CASSLGGLGGNEQFF.

This chain links TRBV6-1 with TRBJ1-2; TCRdb's D call, TRBD1, is unchecked because there is no DNA. CDR1 and CDR2 (germline): MNHNS, SASEGT. CDR3 size: 14 residues. The CDR3 region is CASRTGSISVGYTF.

The V call is TRBV7-3, the J call TRBJ1-1. CDR1 is SGHTA and CDR2 is FQGTGA in the germline V gene. The CDR3 extends over 13 amino acids. CDR3 sequence: CASSGSGYTEAFF.

J is TRBJ2-1 and V is TRBV6-5. Germline CDR1 and CDR2: MNHEY and SVGAGI. This CDR3 contains 16 residues. This CDR3 is CASSYSGSSSYNEQFF.

The genes are TRBV12-3 or TRBV12-4 and TRBJ1-2; TCRdb returns TRBD1, unconfirmable since there is no DNA. The CDR3 spans 12 residues. The CDR3 loop is CASSYREAGYTF.

The chain combines TRBV12-3 or TRBV12-4 with TRBJ2-3. The CDR3 is 12 amino acids. The CDR3 loop reads CASRYFGDTQYF.